The rows below give T cell receptor beta chains drawn from one sample of a study of T cells after yellow fever vaccination. TCRdb redid the calling of the 5' RACE reads with MiXCR, one entry per CDR3 protein. The sample consists of hundreds of thousands of distinct CDR3 sequences, about a fifth of them appearing once. This specimen consisted of PBMCs, obtained approximately 20 days after the first yellow fever vaccination. The receptors were gathered from a man between 18 and 35 years old who received the YFV17D yellow fever vaccine. The CDR3 runs from the conserved cysteine through the conserved F or W. A D gene is named only where the DNA matches it firmly. Clone size is stated in some rows and not others, as once, few, many or a class when expanded.

j_call | d_call | cdr3_length | v_call | clone_size | cdr3_aa | cdr3_nt
TRBJ2-7 | TRBD1 | 14 | TRBV6-1 | few | CASRRQGTQYEQYF | TGTGCCAGCAGAAGACAGGGGACGCAATACGAGCAGTACTTC
TRBJ1-1 | . | 14 | TRBV19 | . | CASSVGRGNTEAFF | TGTGCCAGTAGTGTGGGGCGCGGGAACACTGAAGCTTTCTTT
TRBJ1-5 | . | 14 | TRBV20-1 | few | CSATRGNEHQPQHF | TGCAGTGCAACCCGAGGAAACGAGCATCAGCCCCAGCATTTT
TRBJ2-2 | . | 16 | TRBV7-2 | . | CASSHPGTTNTGELFF | TGTGCCAGCAGCCACCCCGGGACGACGAACACCGGGGAGCTGTTTTTT
TRBJ1-3 | . | 15 | TRBV15 | few | CATRYGGSSGNTIYF | TGTGCCACCAGGTACGGGGGGAGCTCTGGAAACACCATATATTTT
TRBJ2-7 | . | 14 | TRBV19 | . | CASSISWPHYEQYF | TGTGCCAGTAGTATAAGCTGGCCACATTACGAGCAGTACTTC
TRBJ2-7 | . | 12 | TRBV29-1 | few | CSVGGGDYEQYF | TGCAGCGTCGGCGGCGGGGACTACGAGCAGTACTTC
TRBJ2-2 | . | 15 | TRBV27 | once | CASSSTGMGTGELFF | TGTGCCAGCAGTTCGACAGGAATGGGCACCGGGGAGCTGTTTTTT
TRBJ1-2 | TRBD1 | 13 | TRBV6-1 | . | CASNSGQNYGYTF | TGTGCCAGCAACTCGGGACAGAACTATGGCTACACCTTC
TRBJ2-3 | TRBD2 | 16 | TRBV5-1 | many | CASSPSIAGFPDTQYF | TGCGCCAGCAGCCCCAGTATAGCGGGGTTCCCAGATACGCAGTATTTT
TRBJ2-3 | . | 14 | TRBV5-1 | few | CASSLARGPDTQYF | TGCGCCAGCAGCTTGGCGCGGGGGCCAGATACGCAGTATTTT
TRBJ2-5 | TRBD2 | 16 | TRBV12-5 | few | CASGLVHGTSGPTQYF | TGTGCTAGTGGTTTGGTACATGGGACTAGCGGCCCGACCCAGTACTTC
TRBJ2-5 | . | 15 | TRBV12-3/TRBV12-4 | . | CASSPPGLGMETQYF | TGTGCCAGCAGTCCCCCCGGGCTGGGTATGGAGACCCAGTACTTC
TRBJ2-1 | TRBD2 | 19 | TRBV19 | many | CASSRVPSGVLSSYNEQFF | TGTGCCAGTAGTAGGGTCCCTAGCGGGGTGCTTAGCTCCTACAATGAGCAGTTCTTC
TRBJ1-1 | . | 15 | TRBV7-2 | few | CASSFGYLVDTEAFF | TGTGCCAGCAGCTTCGGGTATTTGGTTGACACTGAAGCTTTCTTT
TRBJ1-4 | TRBD1 | 15 | TRBV29-1 | few | CSRSGQQGAREKLFF | TGCAGTCGCTCTGGACAACAGGGGGCAAGGGAAAAACTGTTTTTT
TRBJ2-2 | TRBD2 | 16 | TRBV6-2/TRBV6-3 | . | CASSPTAGEVAGELFF | TGTGCCAGCAGCCCTACAGCGGGGGAGGTGGCCGGGGAGCTGTTTTTT
TRBJ1-2 | . | 16 | TRBV6-1 | . | CASSRQDPLANYGYTF | TGTGCCAGCAGTCGACAGGACCCTTTAGCTAACTATGGCTACACCTTC
TRBJ2-1 | TRBD1 | 15 | TRBV6-2/TRBV6-3 | . | CASTQGQLSYNEQFF | TGTGCCAGCACCCAGGGACAGCTCTCCTACAATGAGCAGTTCTTC
TRBJ1-4 | TRBD1 | 14 | TRBV5-4 | few | CASSLIGGGEKLFF | TGTGCCAGCAGCTTGATAGGGGGCGGTGAAAAACTGTTTTTT
TRBJ2-2 | . | 15 | TRBV5-6 | . | CASSFEGTRTGELFF | TGTGCCAGCAGCTTTGAAGGGACCAGGACCGGGGAGCTGTTTTTT
TRBJ2-1 | TRBD2 | 15 | TRBV12-3/TRBV12-4 | . | CASSSSGGEGNEQFF | TGTGCCAGCAGTTCTAGCGGGGGGGAGGGCAATGAGCAGTTCTTC
TRBJ2-5 | TRBD1 | 18 | TRBV18 | . | CASSPPESGRGWKETQYF | TGTGCCAGCTCACCACCGGAATCAGGCAGGGGGTGGAAAGAGACCCAGTACTTC
TRBJ2-5 | . | 14 | TRBV27 | . | CASSPLSWEETQYF | TGTGCCAGCAGTCCTTTAAGTTGGGAAGAGACCCAGTACTTC
TRBJ2-5 | . | 14 | TRBV7-2 | . | CASSLAAQTLAQYF | TGTGCCAGCAGCTTAGCAGCCCAAACCCTGGCCCAGTACTTC
TRBJ1-1 | TRBD1 | 15 | TRBV5-1 | few | CASSLQGSTYTEAFF | TGCGCCAGCAGCCTACAGGGGTCTACCTACACTGAAGCTTTCTTT
TRBJ2-3 | . | 11 | TRBV20-1 | . | CSASRPDTQYF | TGCAGTGCTAGTAGGCCAGATACGCAGTATTTT
TRBJ2-2 | TRBD2 | 16 | TRBV5-1 | . | CASSSRTSGGTGELFF | TGCGCCAGCAGCTCCAGGACTAGCGGGGGCACCGGGGAGCTGTTTTTT
TRBJ2-3 | . | 14 | TRBV29-1 | . | CSVQERTSTDTQYF | TGCAGCGTCCAGGAGCGAACTAGCACAGATACGCAGTATTTT
TRBJ2-6 | TRBD2 | 17 | TRBV7-9 | . | CASSSRGAGSGANVLTF | TGTGCCAGCAGCTCGCGGGGGGCCGGCTCTGGGGCCAACGTCCTGACTTTC
TRBJ2-5 | TRBD2 | 16 | TRBV4-2 | few | CASSQSGTSGQETQYF | TGTGCCAGCAGCCAATCCGGGACTAGCGGCCAAGAGACCCAGTACTTC
TRBJ1-5 | . | 15 | TRBV20-1 | . | CSARSSGLTNQPQHF | TGCAGTGCTAGGTCTTCGGGACTAACTAATCAGCCCCAGCATTTT
TRBJ2-7 | TRBD1 | 17 | TRBV7-9 | . | CASSPPPGQGAGYEQYF | TGTGCCAGCAGCCCGCCCCCAGGACAGGGGGCAGGCTACGAGCAGTACTTC
TRBJ1-4 | . | 13 | TRBV5-1 | . | CASSRDANEKLFF | TGCGCCAGCAGCCGGGATGCCAATGAAAAACTGTTTTTT
TRBJ1-2 | TRBD1 | 14 | TRBV7-2 | . | CASSWTGGSYGYTF | TGTGCCAGCAGCTGGACAGGGGGTAGCTATGGCTACACCTTC
TRBJ2-2 | . | 17 | TRBV15 | few | CATSRGWRVGGTGELFF | TGTGCCACCAGCAGAGGATGGCGGGTGGGTGGAACCGGGGAGCTGTTTTTT
TRBJ1-4 | . | 13 | TRBV12-5 | . | CASGSGVFRKLFF | TGTGCTAGTGGTTCCGGGGTTTTCAGAAAACTGTTTTTT
TRBJ1-5 | . | 15 | TRBV6-1 | many | CASSLNPGGNQPQHF | TGTGCCAGCAGTCTAAACCCCGGCGGCAATCAGCCCCAGCATTTT
TRBJ1-2 | TRBD1 | 13 | TRBV7-9 | . | CASSTGVDYGYTF | TGTGCCAGCAGCACAGGGGTGGACTATGGCTACACCTTC
TRBJ2-2 | . | 14 | TRBV15 | . | CATSTRQYTGELFF | TGTGCCACCAGCACTAGACAGTACACCGGGGAGCTGTTTTTT
TRBJ1-5 | . | 12 | TRBV20-1 | many | CSASTADQPQHF | TGCAGTGCTAGCACGGCAGATCAGCCCCAGCATTTT
TRBJ2-3 | TRBD2 | 15 | TRBV6-1 | few | CASRLGVTSTDTRYF | TGTGCCAGCCGACTAGGGGTGACTAGCACAGATACGCGGTATTTT
TRBJ1-6 | . | 15 | TRBV4-2 | few | CASSPGSPDNSPLHF | TGTGCCAGCAGCCCGGGATCGCCCGATAATTCACCCCTCCACTTT
TRBJ2-3 | . | 15 | TRBV5-4 | few | CAISPRQASTDTQYF | TGTGCCATCAGCCCTCGGCAGGCAAGCACAGATACGCAGTATTTT
TRBJ2-5 | . | 12 | TRBV19 | . | CASSTLRETQYF | TGTGCCAGTAGTACCCTTCGGGAGACCCAGTACTTC
TRBJ1-5 | . | 13 | TRBV20-1 | many | CSAHGGGNQPQHF | TGCAGTGCTCACGGCGGTGGAAATCAGCCCCAGCATTTT
TRBJ1-4 | . | 13 | TRBV4-3 | . | CASGTGGGEKLFF | TGCGCGAGTGGCACGGGGGGTGGCGAAAAACTGTTTTTT
TRBJ1-5 | TRBD1 | 14 | TRBV10-3 | . | CAISTDRGEQPQHF | TGTGCCATCAGTACTGACAGGGGGGAACAGCCCCAGCATTTT
TRBJ2-3 | . | 14 | TRBV7-8 | . | CASSLTPREDTQYF | TGTGCCAGCAGCTTAACCCCAAGGGAGGATACGCAGTATTTT